A selection of T cell receptor beta chains follows, all from one sample in a study of T cell repertoires in cytomegalovirus infection. TCRdb re-called the reads through MiXCR, storing one row per CDR3 protein. The sample holds a few hundred thousand distinct CDR3 sequences; 20% to 25% are singletons and the top ten take less than 15%. No antigen has been assigned to these receptors. Sequenced material: cultured PBMCs, taken from culture after CMV antigen stimulation. The source is a human donor in good health (CMV status not recorded). Some clones in this sample may be carry-over from other donors' samples. The CDR3 runs from the conserved cysteine through the conserved F or W. Fields, in order: J gene, clone size, D gene, V gene, CDR3 protein, CDR3 DNA. The D gene is left open where the match is weak. The size field is filled for only some rows; it gives once, few, many or a size class.

>TRBJ1-2|.|TRBD1|TRBV5-4
CASSLPRTGGRGYTF
TGTGCCAGCAGCTTGCCCCGGACAGGGGGCCGTGGCTACACCTTC
>TRBJ2-5|.|TRBD1|TRBV27
CASSFHRDRDGRKETQYF
TGTGCCAGCAGTTTCCACCGGGACAGGGATGGTCGAAAAGAGACCCAGTACTTC
>TRBJ1-1|once|.|TRBV6-2/TRBV6-3
CASRREAGEAFF
TGTGCCAGCAGGCGGGAGGCAGGAGAAGCTTTCTTT
>TRBJ1-2|few|TRBD1|TRBV19
CASRGQGVESYGYTF
TGTGCCAGTAGGGGACAGGGGGTCGAAAGCTATGGCTACACCTTC
>TRBJ1-5|few|.|TRBV19
CASSMGPTIGNQPQHF
TGTGCCAGTAGTATGGGACCGACCATAGGCAATCAGCCCCAGCATTTT
>TRBJ2-2|.|.|TRBV12-5
CASGVSPFPGELFF
TGTGCTAGTGGTGTGTCACCCTTTCCCGGGGAGCTGTTTTTT
>TRBJ2-5|many|.|TRBV29-1
CSVDTPQGWGETQYF
TGCAGCGTTGATACCCCTCAGGGGTGGGGAGAGACCCAGTACTTC
>TRBJ2-6|many|TRBD1|TRBV12-3/TRBV12-4
CASSLDGQGRVSGANVLTF
TGTGCCAGCAGTTTAGACGGACAGGGGAGGGTCTCTGGGGCCAACGTCCTGACTTTC
>TRBJ1-1|many|TRBD1|TRBV12-3/TRBV12-4
CASSLTGKGTEAFF
TGTGCCAGCAGCCTGACAGGGAAAGGCACTGAAGCTTTCTTT
>TRBJ2-2|few|.|TRBV5-1
CASSLVLGQNTGELFF
TGCGCCAGCAGCTTGGTATTGGGGCAGAACACCGGGGAGCTGTTTTTT
>TRBJ2-3|many|.|TRBV10-1
CASSGGSGTDTQYF
TGCGCCAGCAGTGGGGGGAGTGGAACAGATACGCAGTATTTT
>TRBJ1-1|.|.|TRBV27
CASSSPTRKQGTNTEAFF
TGTGCCAGCAGCTCCCCGACCAGAAAACAGGGTACAAACACTGAAGCTTTCTTT
>TRBJ1-1|few|.|TRBV6-5
CASWGGGSSEAFF
TGTGCCAGCTGGGGAGGGGGGTCGTCTGAAGCTTTCTTT
>TRBJ1-1|.|.|TRBV6-2/TRBV6-3
CASSYSRGPEAFF
TGTGCCAGCAGTTACTCGCGGGGGCCAGAAGCTTTCTTT
>TRBJ2-1|.|TRBD2|TRBV27
CASSFRSRLAGVGGNEQFF
TGTGCCAGCAGTTTCAGGTCCCGACTAGCGGGAGTAGGAGGCAATGAGCAGTTCTTC